This paragraph covers one T cell receptor (beta chain) sequence. What it binds is unknown. The CDR3 runs to 14 residues. Germline assignment: CDR1 SEHNR and CDR2 FQNEAQ (reference sequence). V lost 3 bases to trimming and J lost 7 bases, with 12 bases between them. These data originate in a study of T cell responses to AZD1222 COVID-19 vaccine. Study conclusions and caveats: Among the donors, most were white British and more were female, and clonal diversity was possibly underestimated.

Using immunoSEQ multiplex PCR, the repertoire was profiled, and TCRdb retains in-frame clones only, with some absent. The sample lists roughly 120,000 clones; roughly 85% were seen once. This sample comprised peripheral blood, obtained on day 0 of AZD1222 vaccination. This TCR derives from an adult in good health. The rearrangement joins TRBV7-9 to TRBJ1-4; D call uncertain. The CDR3: CASSFTQASEKLFF. In DNA, the CDR3 is TGTGCCAGCAGCTTTACTCAGGCTTCTGAAAAACTGTTTTTT.